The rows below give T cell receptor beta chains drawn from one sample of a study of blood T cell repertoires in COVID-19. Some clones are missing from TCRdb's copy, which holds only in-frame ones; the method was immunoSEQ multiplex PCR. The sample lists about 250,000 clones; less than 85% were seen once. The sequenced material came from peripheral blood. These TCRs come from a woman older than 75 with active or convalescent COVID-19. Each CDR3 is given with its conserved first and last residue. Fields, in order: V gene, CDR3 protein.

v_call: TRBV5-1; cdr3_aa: CASSSGGGNQPQHF
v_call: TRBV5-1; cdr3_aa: CASSLYVREIQETQYF
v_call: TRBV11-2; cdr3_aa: CASSVDRASPLHF
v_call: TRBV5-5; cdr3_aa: CASSLEGVQETQYF
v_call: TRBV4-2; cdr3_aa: CASSQEAQGAYNSPLHF
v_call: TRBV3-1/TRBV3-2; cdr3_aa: CASSSDRGHQPQHF
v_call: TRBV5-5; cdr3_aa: CASSLVQGPEAFF
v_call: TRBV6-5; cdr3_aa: CASSYGQGGTEAFF
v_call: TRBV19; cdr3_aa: CASTLSPGDTEAFF
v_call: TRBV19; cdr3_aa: CASTRQGSSYGYTF
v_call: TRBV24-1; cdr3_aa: CATSDLTGHEQYF
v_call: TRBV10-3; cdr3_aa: CAISAGQGRGGPGTF
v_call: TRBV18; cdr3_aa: CASSPIAGGVEEQFF
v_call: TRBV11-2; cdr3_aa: CASSLRTEQYF
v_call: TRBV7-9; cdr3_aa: CASSSETATGGKSPLHF
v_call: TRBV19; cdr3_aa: CASSGSGNTIYF
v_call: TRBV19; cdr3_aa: CASTVPGQGQYNEQFF
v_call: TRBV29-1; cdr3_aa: CSGDRGHTGELFF
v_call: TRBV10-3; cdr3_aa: CAITPGAGDTQYF
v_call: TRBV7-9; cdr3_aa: CASSILRDREFNYGYTF
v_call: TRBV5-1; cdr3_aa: CASSWGDSPNTEAFF
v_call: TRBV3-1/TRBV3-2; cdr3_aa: CASSQGGQVYYGYTF